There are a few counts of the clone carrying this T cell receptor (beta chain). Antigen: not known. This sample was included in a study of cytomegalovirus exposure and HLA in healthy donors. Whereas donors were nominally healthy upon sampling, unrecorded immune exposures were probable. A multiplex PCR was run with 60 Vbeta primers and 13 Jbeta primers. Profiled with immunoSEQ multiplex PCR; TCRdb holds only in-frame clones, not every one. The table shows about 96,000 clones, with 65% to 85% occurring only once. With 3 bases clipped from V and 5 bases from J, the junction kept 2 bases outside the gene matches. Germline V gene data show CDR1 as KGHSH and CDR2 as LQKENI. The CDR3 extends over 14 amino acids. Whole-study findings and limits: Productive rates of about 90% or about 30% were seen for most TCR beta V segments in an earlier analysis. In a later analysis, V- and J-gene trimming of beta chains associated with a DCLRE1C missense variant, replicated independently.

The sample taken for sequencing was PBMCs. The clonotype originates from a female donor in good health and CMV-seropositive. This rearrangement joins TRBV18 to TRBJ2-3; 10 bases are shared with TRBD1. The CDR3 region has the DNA TGTGCCAGCTCACCTAGGACAGGGGGAGATACGCAGTATTTT. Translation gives CASSPRTGGDTQYF.